What follows are 9 T cell receptor beta chains derived from one specimen sequenced in a study of T cell responses to AZD1222 COVID-19 vaccine. The data were produced by immunoSEQ multiplex PCR, yet TCRdb's version contains in-frame clones alone and is incomplete. Of more than 150,000 clones listed, approximately 90% are singletons. The material was peripheral blood, obtained on day 0 of AZD1222 vaccination. All receptors come from an adult in good health.

The V gene is TRBV3-1 (or the pseudogene TRBV3-2), the J gene TRBJ1-5; D call uncertain. CDR1 and CDR2 from the germline V gene are LGHDT and YNNKEL (reference sequence). The germline V and J ends were trimmed by 3 bases and 0 bases, with 6 bases remaining between them. The CDR3 contains 14 residues. DNA for the CDR3: TGTGCCAGCAGCCAGTCCTATAGCAATCAGCCCCAGCATTTT. Amino acids: CASSQSYSNQPQHF.

The gene calls are TRBV19 and TRBJ2-1; 9 positions match TRBD1. CDR3 length equals 16 residues. Germline trimming cut 4 bases from V and 3 bases from J; bases unmatched to any gene: 7. CDR1 and CDR2 (germline): LNHDA, SQIVND (reference sequence). CDR3: CASSSHRGQGYNEQFF. CDR3 nucleotides: TGTGCCAGTAGTAGCCACCGGGGACAGGGCTACAATGAGCAGTTCTTC.

V and J are TRBV30 and TRBJ1-3; no clear D. Between the trimmed V and J ends, which lost 2 bases and 4 bases, there was a span of 12 bases. The germline gives CDR1 GTSNPN, CDR2 SVGIG (reference sequence). This CDR3 region has 14 residues. CDR3 loop: CAWSQRGSGNTIYF. In DNA form, the CDR3 reads TGTGCCTGGAGTCAACGGGGATCAGGAAACACCATATATTTT.

V usage is TRBV5-4 and J usage is TRBJ2-7; 10 nucleotides line up with TRBD2. The germline V gene has CDR1 SGHNT and CDR2 YYREEE (reference sequence). With 3 bases clipped from V and 2 bases from J, the junction kept 5 bases outside the gene matches. The CDR3 totals 15 residues. CDR3 sequence: CASSSLAGAAYEQYF. CDR3 nucleotides: TGTGCCAGCAGCTCCCTAGCGGGGGCCGCCTACGAGCAGTACTTC.

This chain connects TRBV7-2 to TRBJ1-4; maybe TRBD1 (5 bases). CDR1 SGHTA and CDR2 FQGNSA come from the germline V gene. The CDR3 is made up of 16 amino acids. V lost 1 base, J lost 7 bases, and 16 bases lay in between. CDR3 region: CASSLVASQRGEKLFF. The CDR3 DNA sequence: TGTGCCAGCAGCTTAGTAGCTAGCCAGAGGGGTGAAAAACTGTTTTTT.

This clone was counted between two and nine times. This rearrangement joins TRBV10-3 to TRBJ2-5; tentative D call: TRBD1 (6 bases). The germline V and J ends were trimmed by 8 bases and 3 bases, with 13 bases remaining between them. The CDR3 totals 13 residues. Germline CDR1 is ENHRY and CDR2 is SYGVKD. The CDR3: CAISAGAEETQYF. In DNA form, the CDR3 reads TGTGCCATCTCGGCAGGGGCTGAAGAGACCCAGTACTTC.

The CDR3 is CASSVGSGRGAGIGTGELFF. In nucleotides, the CDR3 is TGTGCCAGCAGCGTCGGTTCCGGCCGTGGGGCGGGGATCGGCACCGGGGAGCTGTTTTTT. V usage is TRBV9 and J usage is TRBJ2-2; D is perhaps TRBD2 (6 bases). V shed 2 bases and J shed 4 bases, with 27 bases lying between them. Germline V gene lookup returns CDR1 SGDLS and CDR2 YYNGEE. The CDR3 contains 20 residues.

V is TRBV28 and J is TRBJ2-5, with 7 bases fitting TRBD1. This CDR3 contains 16 residues. The V and J ends lost 3 bases and 4 bases, in that order; junction bases with no gene match: 11. Germline CDR1 MDHEN, CDR2 SYDVKM. The CDR3 spells CASSFGTGRGRETQYF. DNA of the CDR3: TGTGCCAGCAGTTTTGGTACGGGTAGGGGGCGAGAGACCCAGTACTTC.

This clone was recorded many times. V and J are TRBV6-4 and TRBJ2-3; D might be TRBD1 or TRBD2, each matching 5 bases. Deletions cut 6 bases from V and 3 bases from J, with 16 bases between. The V gene's germline CDR1 is MRHNA and CDR2 SNTAGT. This CDR3 has 15 amino acids. The CDR3 region has the DNA TGTGCCAGCAGCAACCGGGGCCAACCAACAGATACGCAGTATTTT. Amino acids: CASSNRGQPTDTQYF.